Listed here are 15 T cell receptor beta chains from one sample, sequenced in a study of radiation and T cells in renal cell carcinoma (dated by TCRdb to the early 2020s). The library was generated by the immunoSEQ multiplex PCR assay. Drawn from immuneACCESS, this table holds only the in-frame rearrangements with V and J called that TCRdb kept. Clones are partly lost; checked studies trace under half to an unresolved V gene and leave the rest unexplained. This sample is represented by 140,000 to 150,000 clones; around 89% of them were singletons. The ten biggest clones cover over 3.5% of the sample. According to the study, the label for this sample's time point signals: baseline pretreatment blood. According to the study, the label for this sample's treatment or condition signals: 15 Gy SBRT to primary tumor, nephrectomy 4 weeks later. Sequences were derived from blood, sampled from a patient whose treatment included radiotherapy and nephrectomy. The origin of the receptors is a woman in her 70s with renal cell carcinoma.

This rearrangement joins TRBV10-3 to TRBJ2-2; 8 bases match TRBD1. In germline, CDR1 is ENHRY, CDR2 SYGVKD. Trimming took 10 bases from V and 1 from J; bases not matched to a gene: 5. This CDR3 is 14 amino acids long. The CDR3 DNA follows: TGTGCCACCCAGGGGACAGGGAACACCGGGGAGCTGTTTTTT. Its translation: CATQGTGNTGELFF.

This clone was observed a single time. The CDR3 reads CASSLRALVRAGGYTF. The DNA for the CDR3 is TGTGCCAGCAGCTTAAGGGCATTGGTCAGGGCAGGTGGCTACACCTTC. The chain carries TRBV7-8 and TRBJ1-2; D is possibly TRBD1 (5 bases). Trimming shortened V by 2 bases and J by 7 bases, and 20 bases separated the two germline ends. The germline V gene encodes CDR1 SGHVS and CDR2 FQNEAQ. The CDR3 length is 16 residues.

J is TRBJ1-1 and V is TRBV5-1; a weak D match, TRBD1 (6 bases). Germline lookup yields CDR1 SGHRS and CDR2 YFSETQ. The CDR3 is 17 amino acids. V lost 4 bases to trimming and J lost 3 bases, with 22 bases between them. The CDR3 nucleotides read TGCGCCAGCAGCCCGTGGACAGCCGAACTGCTATACACTGAAGCTTTCTTT. Translated, it gives CASSPWTAELLYTEAFF.

V gene TRBV5-1 combines with J gene TRBJ1-2, with TRBD1 matching over 9 bases. The CDR3 consists of 14 residues. V shed 4 bases, J shed 7 bases, and the junction held 8 bases outside the gene matches. Looked up from germline, CDR1 is SGHRS and CDR2 is YFSETQ. Here the CDR3 DNA reads TGCGCCAGCAGCCCGGTACAGGGGGCCCTTGGCTACACCTTC. Translating it yields CASSPVQGALGYTF.

The chain links TRBV7-6 to TRBJ2-2, with D perhaps matching TRBD2 (5 bases). Per germline, CDR1 SGHVS and CDR2 FNYEAQ. The CDR3 extends over 16 amino acids. V was shortened by 2 bases and J by 5 bases, with 15 bases between the two germline ends. The CDR3 DNA follows: TGTGCCAGCAGCTTAACGATTACTAGTCGGACCGGGGAGCTGTTTTTT. It specifies CASSLTITSRTGELFF.

The table lists this clone with a few counts. V is TRBV7-3 and J is TRBJ2-1, with 10 bases matching TRBD2. V dropped 4 bases and J dropped 8; count of bases not matched to a gene: 5. Germline values: CDR1 SGHTA, CDR2 FQGTGA. This CDR3 contains 14 residues. The CDR3 DNA follows: TGTGCCAGCAGCTCCTGGACTAGCGGCGATGAGCAGTTCTTC. This gives the protein CASSSWTSGDEQFF.

This chain links TRBV11-1 with TRBJ2-2, with D possibly TRBD1 on 6 matching bases. The germline V gene encodes CDR1 SGHAT and CDR2 FQDESV (reference sequence). Trimming left V 5 bases short and J 3 bases short, with 16 bases between. There are 16 residues in the CDR3. The CDR3 sequence: CASSRFRDTHTGELFF. CDR3 nucleotides: TGTGCCAGCAGCCGATTCCGGGACACCCACACCGGGGAGCTGTTTTTT.

This clone was detected only a few times. This chain uses TRBV27 with TRBJ1-5; D ambiguous. Germline loops: CDR1 MNHEY, CDR2 SMNVEV (reference sequence). Trimming took 5 bases from V and 4 from J, leaving 12 bases between them. This CDR3 is 14 amino acids long. The chain's CDR3 is CASSPTRLNQPQHF. In DNA, the CDR3 is TGTGCCAGCAGTCCTACAAGGCTAAATCAGCCCCAGCATTTT.

This clone appeared a few times. This chain links TRBV4-2 with TRBJ1-2; 9 bases agree with TRBD1. V lost 0 bases to trimming and J lost 3 bases; unmatched junction nucleotides: 2. Germline V CDR1 and CDR2: LGHNA, YNFKEQ. This CDR3 has 15 amino acids. The CDR3 here is CASSQETGGYYGYTF. Here the CDR3 DNA reads TGTGCCAGCAGCCAAGAGACAGGGGGGTACTATGGCTACACCTTC.

The rearrangement uses TRBV10-3 and TRBJ1-2, with D possibly matching TRBD1 (5 bases). Trimming shortened V by 7 bases and J by 2 bases, and 14 bases separated the two germline ends. The CDR3 loop spans 14 amino acids. Germline assignment: CDR1 ENHRY and CDR2 SYGVKD. Here the CDR3 reads CAITGKDTNYGYTF. CDR3 sequence (DNA): TGTGCCATCACCGGAAAGGACACCAACTATGGCTACACCTTC.

In this sample, this clone turned up once. The J gene is TRBJ1-1, the V gene TRBV6-1; no definite D call. This CDR3 contains 14 residues. Germline loops: CDR1 MNHNS, CDR2 SASEGT. V lost 4 bases and J 1 base, leaving 10 bases between the germline ends. The CDR3 sequence is CASSAIWKNTEAFF. CDR3 nucleotides: TGTGCCAGCAGTGCAATCTGGAAGAACACTGAAGCTTTCTTT.

This clone was seen once. The chain recombines TRBV19 with TRBJ1-4, with D unresolved. V lost 5 bases to trimming and J lost 9 bases, with 16 bases between them. This CDR3 is 14 amino acids long. Germline lookup yields CDR1 LNHDA and CDR2 SQIVND (reference sequence). This CDR3 reads CASSVGPQKQKLFF. The CDR3 nucleotides are TGTGCCAGTAGTGTCGGACCCCAGAAACAAAAACTGTTTTTT.

The V and J genes are TRBV12-2 and TRBJ2-1; the listed D gene, TRBD2, was not tested against the DNA. TRBV12-2 has pseudogene status. The CDR3 runs to 15 residues. CDR3 nucleotide sequence: TGTGCAAGTCGCTTAGGGACGGGAATTCACAATGAGCAGTTCTTC. It translates to CASRLGTGIHNEQFF.

This chain links TRBV4-2 with TRBJ2-3; 14 nucleotides match TRBD2. The CDR3 is made up of 18 amino acids. Germline V CDR1 and CDR2: LGHNA, YNFKEQ. V was pared by 3 bases and J by 2 bases, with 7 bases of the junction left unmatched. The CDR3 coding sequence is TGTGCCAGCAGCCAGCGGACTAGCGGGGGGACACTCACAGATACGCAGTATTTT. Its translation: CASSQRTSGGTLTDTQYF.

The V and J genes are TRBV9 and TRBJ2-2; 8 nucleotides agree with TRBD1. The CDR3 loop spans 17 amino acids. V shed 4 bases and J 1 base; nucleotides not matched to a gene: 9. Germline assignment: CDR1 SGDLS and CDR2 YYNGEE. CDR3 sequence reads: CASSMPLTGVNTGELFF. CDR3 DNA: TGTGCCAGCAGCATGCCTCTGACAGGGGTGAACACCGGGGAGCTGTTTTTT.